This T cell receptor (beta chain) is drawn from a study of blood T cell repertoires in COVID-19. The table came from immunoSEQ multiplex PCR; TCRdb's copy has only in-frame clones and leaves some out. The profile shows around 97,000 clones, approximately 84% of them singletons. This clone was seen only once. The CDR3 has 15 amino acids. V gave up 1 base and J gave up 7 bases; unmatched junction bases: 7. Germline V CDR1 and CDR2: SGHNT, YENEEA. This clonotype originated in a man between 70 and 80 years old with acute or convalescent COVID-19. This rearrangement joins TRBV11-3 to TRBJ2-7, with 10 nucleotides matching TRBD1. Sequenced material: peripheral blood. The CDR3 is CASSLGGQGRQEQYF. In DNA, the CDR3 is TGTGCCAGCAGCTTAGGGGGACAGGGGCGGCAGGAGCAGTACTTC.